Below are 3 T cell receptor beta chains sequenced from a single sample in a study of breast tumors, draining lymph nodes, adjacent tissues (dated by TCRdb to about 2016). Lymph node samples came from the axillary draining lymph nodes of breast cancer patients. Preparation of the library involved multiplex PCR. Instrument on record: Illumina HiSeq 2000. TCRdb itself trimmed the public reads at Q25 with fastp, ran MiXCR and retained productive beta chains. Identical CDR3 proteins give one entry, which carries the most common genes and DNA. Counted in this sample were about 230,000 distinct CDR3 sequences; 32% of them appeared once. The ten largest clones capture 1.1% to 1.5% of the sample. The sample comprised axillary lymph node tissue. These receptors all come from a female donor with breast cancer. Some clones in this sample may be carry-over from other donors' samples.

As regards this clonotype: This may arise from a read error, as a much more abundant clone is one base away. V gene TRBV14 combines with J gene TRBJ2-1; TRBD2 agrees at 12 bases. V dropped 0 bases and J dropped 12; count of bases not matched to a gene: 9. Germline values: CDR1 SGHDN, CDR2 FVKESK. This CDR3 is 16 amino acids long. The CDR3 protein is CASSQERLAGVGAQFF. CDR3 DNA: TGTGCCAGCAGCCAAGAGAGACTAGCGGGAGTTGGGGCGCAGTTCTTC.

Ten or more counts support this clonotype. The rearrangement joins TRBV7-2 to TRBJ1-5; TRBD1 matches at 7 bases. CDR1 is SGHTA and CDR2 is FQGNSA in the germline V gene. This CDR3 has 16 residues. After removal of 0 bases from V and 4 bases from J, the junction contained 6 bases not matched to a gene. The CDR3 protein is CASSLAHGTENQPQHF. The DNA of the CDR3 is TGTGCCAGCAGCTTAGCGCACGGGACAGAGAATCAGCCCCAGCATTTT.

This clonotype was recorded many times. The V gene is TRBV29-1, the J gene TRBJ2-2; 9 nucleotides match TRBD2. Germline V CDR1 and CDR2: SQVTM, ANQGSEA. J gave up 1 base and V 6 bases, and 0 bases lay outside the gene matches. This CDR3 is 13 amino acids long. CDR3 nucleotides: TGCAGCGTGACTAGCGGGAACACCGGGGAGCTGTTTTTT. It specifies CSVTSGNTGELFF.